This T cell receptor beta chain was observed in a study of radiation and T cells in renal cell carcinoma. The protocol was immunoSEQ multiplex PCR, while the TCRdb copy is restricted to in-frame clones and leaves out a portion. The sample contains approximately 23,000 clones, roughly half of which appear only once. CDR3 size: 14 residues. Germline lookup yields CDR1 MNHEY and CDR2 SVGAGI. V trimming: 6 bases; J trimming: 0 bases; junction bases outside the gene matches: 4. Specified treatment: 15 Gy SBRT to primary tumor, nephrectomy 4 weeks later. The material sequenced was tumor tissue, taken from a patient whose treatment included radiotherapy and nephrectomy. This chain connects TRBV6-5 to TRBJ1-1; TRBD1 matches at 7 bases. This clonotype was sampled from a woman in her forties or fifties with renal cell carcinoma. CDR3 loop: CASRTGYMNTEAFF. CDR3 coding DNA: TGTGCCAGCAGGACAGGGTACATGAACACTGAAGCTTTCTTT.